This entry features one TCR beta chain sequence. As yet, its antigen is unknown. TCRdb itself ran the 5' RACE reads through MiXCR, one entry per CDR3 protein. The table lists approximately 530,000 distinct CDR3 sequences, 20% to 25% of them singletons, with approximately 0.49% in the top ten. The data were taken from a study of identical twins. Study conclusions and caveats: Fewer insertions marked abundant cord blood beta clonotypes; young adult naive trended weakly, memory not at all. Conclusions leaned on cross-sectional statistical analysis and did not track the same donors over time. Among monozygotic twins, out-of-frame TCR alpha sharing exceeded what models predicted. Beta out-of-frame sequences displayed a weaker excess of sharing between twins.

This sample was also put to use in a study of yellow fever vaccine responses in identical twins.

Sequencing used CD4+ T cells sorted from blood. The sequence came from a woman aged 18-29 years in good health.

CDR3 residues: CSARQTGRAEAFF. The DNA for the CDR3 is TGCAGTGCTAGACAGACAGGACGGGCTGAAGCTTTCTTT. This chain links TRBV20-1 with TRBJ1-1; maybe TRBD1 (6 bases). This CDR3 has 13 amino acids. Between the trimmed V and J ends, which lost 2 bases and 6 bases, there was a span of 13 bases. In germline, CDR1 is DFQATT, CDR2 SNEGSKA (reference sequence).